This T cell receptor (beta chain) was profiled in a study of response to subunit inactivated influenza vaccine. MiXCR, applied by TCRdb to the RT-PCR reads, yields one record per CDR3 protein. This table has some 550,000 distinct CDR3 sequences, around 25% appearing once. The CDR3 is made up of 14 amino acids. J was trimmed by 4 bases and V by 3 bases; bases with no gene match: 5. CDR1 and CDR2 (germline): DFQATT, SNEGSKA (reference sequence). These data were likewise used in another study, on T cells expressing NK-cell markers. As reported in that work: Libraries used 5'RACE template switching adding universal primer site and UMIs. T cells sorted in several experiments were restricted to alpha-beta TCR T cells by an anti-gamma-delta TCR antibody. Where several donors were concerned, these clonotypes also led the CD3+CD56-NKG2C+ fraction. HCMV specificity of the expanded NKG2C+ T cell clones stayed unclear.

The clonotype was recovered from a middle-aged man who received an inactivated influenza vaccine. Source: CD4+ T cells sorted from PBMCs, taken roughly 12 days after vaccination. J is TRBJ2-5 and V is TRBV20-1; 10 bases agree with TRBD2. In DNA form, the CDR3 reads TGCAGTGCTAGCGCAGCGGGGGGGCCAGAGACCCAGTACTTC. Translation gives CSASAAGGPETQYF.